A selection of T cell receptor beta chains follows, all from one sample in a study of blood T cell repertoires in COVID-19. Clones were read by immunoSEQ multiplex PCR, and TCRdb kept only the in-frame ones, dropping some. The repertoire holds about 360,000 clones, about 88% seen once, with 7% to 7.5% in the top ten. The sequenced sample consisted of peripheral blood. The receptors derive from a woman aged 60-75 years with COVID-19, enrolled during active disease. The CDR3 runs from the conserved cysteine through the conserved F or W. The order of the fields is clone size, V gene, CDR3 length, J gene, D gene, CDR3 protein, CDR3 DNA. A D gene is named only where the DNA matches it firmly. Clone size appears in some rows only: once, few, many, or a class for an expanded clone.

.	TRBV14	13	TRBJ1-1	.	CASSHEGVAEAFF	TGTGCCAGCAGCCATGAAGGGGTGGCTGAAGCTTTCTTT
.	TRBV27	16	TRBJ1-2	.	CASSPQTGLTYYGYTF	TGTGCCAGCAGTCCTCAAACAGGGTTGACTTACTACGGCTACACCTTC
.	TRBV7-3	15	TRBJ2-5	.	CASSLIGGRQETQYF	TGTGCCAGCAGCTTAATCGGGGGGCGGCAAGAGACCCAGTACTTC
.	TRBV6-4	14	TRBJ1-6	.	CASSDMYRGSPLHF	TGTGCCAGCAGTGACATGTATCGCGGTTCACCCCTCCACTTT
.	TRBV25-1	15	TRBJ2-1	TRBD1	CASGDRGLPYNEQFF	TGTGCCAGCGGGGACAGGGGGCTCCCCTACAATGAGCAGTTCTTC
.	TRBV7-2	15	TRBJ2-7	TRBD2	CASSLGTSGFYEQYF	TGTGCCAGCAGCCTAGGGACTAGCGGGTTCTACGAGCAGTACTTC
.	TRBV7-2	17	TRBJ2-2	TRBD2	CASSFVAGGGGTGELFF	TGTGCCAGCAGCTTTGTCGCGGGGGGGGGCGGCACCGGGGAGCTGTTTTTT
.	TRBV2	13	TRBJ2-1	TRBD2	CASREGLAGGTIF	TGTGCCAGCAGGGAAGGACTAGCGGGGGGGACTATCTTC
.	TRBV2	16	TRBJ2-2	.	CASSEQGNLETGELFF	TGTGCCAGCAGTGAACAGGGGAATTTGGAGACCGGGGAGCTGTTTTTT
.	TRBV4-3	15	TRBJ2-3	.	CASSQDVPGVDTQYF	TGCGCCAGCAGCCAAGATGTGCCCGGGGTTGATACGCAGTATTTT
.	TRBV6-5	16	TRBJ1-3	.	CASSYNLGATGNTIYF	TGTGCCAGCAGTTACAATTTGGGGGCGACTGGAAACACCATATATTTT
.	TRBV5-3	12	TRBJ1-2	.	CARSMTGDGYTF	TGTGCCAGAAGCATGACCGGGGATGGCTACACCTTC
once	TRBV27	17	TRBJ2-7	TRBD2	CASSLRWPSGGFYEQYF	TGTGCCAGCAGTTTAAGATGGCCTAGCGGGGGTTTTTACGAGCAGTACTTC
.	TRBV30	13	TRBJ1-6	TRBD1	CAWDRVYNSPLHF	TGTGCCTGGGACAGGGTATATAATTCACCCCTCCACTTT
few	TRBV4-3	18	TRBJ2-2	TRBD2	CASSQDEELAGFTGELFF	TGCGCCAGCAGCCAAGATGAAGAACTAGCGGGATTCACCGGGGAGCTGTTTTTT
once	TRBV3-1/TRBV3-2	15	TRBJ2-2	TRBD1	CASSRGQGADGELFF	TGTGCCAGCAGCCGAGGACAGGGGGCTGACGGGGAGCTGTTTTTT
.	TRBV5-6	14	TRBJ2-7	TRBD1	CASSLGGWSYEQYF	TGTGCCAGCAGCTTAGGGGGCTGGTCCTACGAGCAGTACTTC
.	TRBV30	12	TRBJ1-2	.	CAWAPGEVGYTF	TGTGCCTGGGCCCCTGGAGAGGTTGGCTACACCTTC
few	TRBV18	14	TRBJ1-1	TRBD1	CASSPGQANTEAFF	TGTGCCAGCTCACCAGGACAGGCGAACACTGAAGCTTTCTTT
.	TRBV9	14	TRBJ2-3	.	CASSVRGGVDTQYF	TGTGCCAGCAGCGTAAGAGGGGGGGTGGATACGCAGTATTTT
once	TRBV9	16	TRBJ1-2	.	CASSAPNGGGPDGYTF	TGTGCCAGCAGCGCACCCAACGGGGGGGGGCCTGATGGCTACACCTTC
.	TRBV18	17	TRBJ1-5	.	CASSPPRWGGTNQPQHF	TGTGCCAGCTCACCACCGAGGTGGGGCGGGACGAATCAGCCCCAGCATTTT
few	TRBV19	15	TRBJ2-1	.	CASSIGRGQGNEQFF	TGTGCCAGTAGTATAGGAAGGGGTCAGGGGAATGAGCAGTTCTTC
once	TRBV5-6	17	TRBJ1-2	TRBD1	CASSPVPGTGHNYGYTF	TGTGCCAGCAGTCCAGTCCCCGGGACAGGGCATAACTATGGCTACACCTTC
.	TRBV19	14	TRBJ2-2	TRBD1	CASTSTGRTGELFF	TGTGCCAGTACCTCGACAGGGAGAACCGGGGAGCTGTTTTTT
once	TRBV11-2	14	TRBJ2-7	TRBD1	CASSLESDRAEQYF	TGTGCCAGCAGCTTAGAATCCGACAGGGCCGAGCAGTACTTC
.	TRBV11-2	13	TRBJ1-2	.	CASSLERDYGYTF	TGTGCCAGCAGCTTAGAACGGGACTATGGCTACACCTTC
.	TRBV18	14	TRBJ1-1	.	CASSQSQGNTEAFF	TGTGCCAGCTCACAATCTCAGGGAAACACTGAAGCTTTCTTT
.	TRBV30	13	TRBJ1-2	.	CAWARGLNYGYTF	TGTGCCTGGGCCAGGGGCCTTAACTATGGCTACACCTTC
.	TRBV29-1	15	TRBJ1-1	TRBD1	CSVEPVGQGDTEAFF	TGCAGCGTTGAGCCGGTTGGACAGGGTGACACTGAAGCTTTCTTT
.	TRBV6-5	16	TRBJ1-2	.	CASSYSEGSSSYGYTF	TGTGCCAGCAGTTACTCGGAGGGGAGTTCGTCCTATGGCTACACCTTC
.	TRBV15	16	TRBJ1-2	.	CATSRSRLVLNYGYTF	TGTGCCACCAGCAGATCCAGACTCGTCCTTAACTATGGCTACACCTTC
.	TRBV23-1	16	TRBJ2-5	.	CASSQDLERREETQYF	TGCGCCAGCAGTCAGGATCTAGAGAGAAGAGAAGAGACCCAGTACTTC
.	TRBV6-5	14	TRBJ2-1	.	CASSIGQSYNEQFF	TGTGCCAGCAGTATTGGACAGAGTTACAATGAGCAGTTCTTC
.	TRBV30	14	TRBJ1-2	.	CAWTPPGGRYGYTF	TGTGCCTGGACGCCCCCGGGGGGCCGATATGGCTACACCTTC
.	TRBV7-9	13	TRBJ1-2	TRBD1	CASSLGGQGEYTF	TGTGCCAGCAGCTTAGGCGGACAGGGGGAATACACCTTC
.	TRBV5-4	15	TRBJ1-1	.	CASSASTTVNTEAFF	TGTGCCAGCAGCGCTAGTACGACTGTGAACACTGAAGCTTTCTTT
.	TRBV13	16	TRBJ2-5	TRBD2	CASSSPHLAGSETQYF	TGTGCCAGCAGCTCTCCTCACCTAGCGGGGTCAGAGACCCAGTACTTC
.	TRBV3-1/TRBV3-2	15	TRBJ1-1	.	CASSQVGGRSTEAFF	TGTGCCAGCAGCCAAGTAGGGGGACGGAGCACTGAAGCTTTCTTT
.	TRBV11-2	13	TRBJ2-3	.	CASSQLSNQPQYF	TGTGCCAGCAGCCAGCTTAGCAATCAGCCCCAGTATTTT
.	TRBV5-4	14	TRBJ2-7	TRBD1	CASSLGQKIHEQYF	TGTGCCAGCAGCCTGGGACAGAAAATCCACGAGCAGTACTTC
.	TRBV2	17	TRBJ1-2	.	CASSEVLARLANYGYTF	TGTGCCAGCAGTGAAGTCCTAGCGAGGTTAGCTAACTATGGCTACACCTTC
.	TRBV6-5	14	TRBJ1-3	.	CASRDTDSGNTIYF	TGTGCCAGCAGGGACACAGACTCTGGAAACACCATATATTTT
.	TRBV6-5	12	TRBJ2-5	.	CASSGDQETQYF	TGTGCCAGCAGCGGGGATCAAGAGACCCAGTACTTC
.	TRBV5-1	17	TRBJ1-2	TRBD1	CASSLEQGGVWGYGYTF	TGCGCCAGCAGCTTGGAACAGGGGGGTGTGTGGGGCTATGGCTACACCTTC
few	TRBV21-1	13	TRBJ2-7	.	CASSKDGGYEQYF	TGTGCCAGCAGCAAAGATGGGGGCTATGAGCAGTACTTC
.	TRBV7-2	16	TRBJ2-3	TRBD2	CASSLVIAGGTDTQYF	TGTGCCAGCAGCTTAGTTATAGCGGGGGGGACAGATACGCAGTATTTT
.	TRBV24-1	15	TRBJ2-3	TRBD2	CATSDDGGGTDTQYF	TGTGCCACCAGTGATGACGGGGGGGGGACAGATACGCAGTATTTT
.	TRBV5-1	14	TRBJ2-7	.	CASSLILGMGEQYF	TGCGCCAGCAGCTTGATTTTGGGCATGGGCGAGCAGTACTTC
.	TRBV19	15	TRBJ1-1	TRBD1	CASSIWTGGNTEAFF	TGTGCCAGTAGTATTTGGACAGGGGGGAACACTGAAGCTTTCTTT
.	TRBV7-9	15	TRBJ2-7	TRBD1	CASSRDRGLLYEQYF	TGTGCCAGCAGTCGGGACAGGGGGCTTTTATACGAGCAGTACTTC
once	TRBV19	15	TRBJ2-1	TRBD2	CASSTSGGPYNEQFF	TGTGCCAGTAGTACTAGCGGGGGCCCATACAATGAGCAGTTCTTC
.	TRBV6-5	12	TRBJ2-1	.	CAGGLDYNEQFF	TGTGCCGGAGGGCTGGACTACAATGAGCAGTTCTTC
.	TRBV13	13	TRBJ2-2	.	CASSLRDTGELFF	TGTGCCAGCAGCTTAAGAGACACCGGGGAGCTGTTTTTT
.	TRBV10-3	14	TRBJ1-2	TRBD1	CAISFQTGSYGYTF	TGTGCCATCAGCTTTCAGACAGGGTCCTATGGCTACACCTTC
.	TRBV7-3	14	TRBJ2-7	TRBD1	CASSFTGGEGEQYF	TGTGCCAGCAGCTTTACAGGGGGTGAGGGCGAGCAGTACTTC
.	TRBV27	16	TRBJ1-5	.	CASSLSGWLRNQPQHF	TGTGCCAGCAGTTTGTCAGGGTGGTTAAGAAATCAGCCCCAGCATTTT